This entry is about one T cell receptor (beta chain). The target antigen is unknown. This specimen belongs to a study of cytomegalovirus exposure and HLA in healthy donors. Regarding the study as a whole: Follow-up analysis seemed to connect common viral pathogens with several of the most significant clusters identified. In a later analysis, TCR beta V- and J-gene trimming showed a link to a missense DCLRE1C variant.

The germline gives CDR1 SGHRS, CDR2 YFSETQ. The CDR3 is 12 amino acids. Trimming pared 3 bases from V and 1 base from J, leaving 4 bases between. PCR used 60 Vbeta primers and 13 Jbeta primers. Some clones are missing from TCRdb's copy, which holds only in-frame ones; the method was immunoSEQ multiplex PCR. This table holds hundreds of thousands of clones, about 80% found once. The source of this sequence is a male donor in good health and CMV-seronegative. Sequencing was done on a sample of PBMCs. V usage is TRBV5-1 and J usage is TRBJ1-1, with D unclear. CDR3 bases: TGCGCCAGCAGCTCGGGGAACACTGAAGCTTTCTTT. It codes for CASSSGNTEAFF.